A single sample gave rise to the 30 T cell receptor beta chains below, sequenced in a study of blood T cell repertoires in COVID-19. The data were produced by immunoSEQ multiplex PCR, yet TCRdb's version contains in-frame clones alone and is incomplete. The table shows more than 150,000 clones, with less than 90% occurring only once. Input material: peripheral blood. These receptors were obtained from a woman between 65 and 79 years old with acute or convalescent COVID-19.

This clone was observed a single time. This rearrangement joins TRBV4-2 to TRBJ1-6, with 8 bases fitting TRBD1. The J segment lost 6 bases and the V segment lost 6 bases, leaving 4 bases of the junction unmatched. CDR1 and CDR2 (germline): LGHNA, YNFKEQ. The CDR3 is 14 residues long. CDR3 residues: CASRIGTGNSPLHF. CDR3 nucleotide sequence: TGTGCCAGCAGGATCGGGACAGGTAATTCACCCCTCCACTTT.

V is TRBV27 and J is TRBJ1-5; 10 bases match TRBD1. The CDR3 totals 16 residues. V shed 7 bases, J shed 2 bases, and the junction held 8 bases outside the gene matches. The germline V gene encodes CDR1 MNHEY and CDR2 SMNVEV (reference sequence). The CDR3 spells CASTGDRGPGNQPQHF. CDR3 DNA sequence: TGTGCCAGCACCGGTGACAGGGGGCCGGGCAATCAGCCCCAGCATTTT.

CDR3 sequence: CASTALSSGANVLTF. The CDR3 region has the DNA TGTGCCAGTACCGCGTTAAGCTCTGGGGCCAACGTCCTGACTTTC. The chain carries TRBV19 and TRBJ2-6; D call uncertain. The CDR3 runs 15 residues. The germline gives CDR1 LNHDA, CDR2 SQIVND (reference sequence). The germline V and J ends were trimmed by 7 bases and 0 bases, with 10 bases remaining between them.

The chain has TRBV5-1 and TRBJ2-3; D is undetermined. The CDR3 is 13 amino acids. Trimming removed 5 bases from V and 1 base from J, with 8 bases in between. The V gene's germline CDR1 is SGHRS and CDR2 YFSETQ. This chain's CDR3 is CASRPSGTDTQYF. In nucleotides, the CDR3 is TGCGCCAGCAGGCCCAGCGGCACAGATACGCAGTATTTT.

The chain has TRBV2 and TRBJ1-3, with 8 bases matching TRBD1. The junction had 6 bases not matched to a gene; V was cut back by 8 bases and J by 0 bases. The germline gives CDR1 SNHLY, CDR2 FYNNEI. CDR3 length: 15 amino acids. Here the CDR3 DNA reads TGTGCCAGCGGTAGACAGGGGATCTCTGGAAACACCATATATTTT. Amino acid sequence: CASGRQGISGNTIYF.

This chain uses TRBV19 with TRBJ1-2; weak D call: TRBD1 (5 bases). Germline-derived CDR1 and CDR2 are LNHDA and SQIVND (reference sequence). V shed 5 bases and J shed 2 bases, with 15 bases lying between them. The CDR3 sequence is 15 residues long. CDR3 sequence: CASSLKTALNYGYTF. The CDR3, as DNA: TGTGCCAGTAGTTTAAAGACAGCCCTCAACTATGGCTACACCTTC.

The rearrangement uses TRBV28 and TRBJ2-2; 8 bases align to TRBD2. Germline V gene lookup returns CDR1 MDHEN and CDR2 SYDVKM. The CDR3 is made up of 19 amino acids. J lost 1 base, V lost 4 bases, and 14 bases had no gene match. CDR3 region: CASSSILAATQLNTGELFF. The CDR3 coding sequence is TGTGCCAGCAGTTCAATACTAGCGGCAACCCAACTGAACACCGGGGAGCTGTTTTTT.

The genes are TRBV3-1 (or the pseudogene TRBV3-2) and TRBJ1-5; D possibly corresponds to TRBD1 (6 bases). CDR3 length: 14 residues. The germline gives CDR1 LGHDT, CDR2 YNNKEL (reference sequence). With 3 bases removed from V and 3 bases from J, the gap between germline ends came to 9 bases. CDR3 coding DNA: TGTGCCAGCAGCCAGAGACAGGACAATCAGCCCCAGCATTTT. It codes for CASSQRQDNQPQHF.

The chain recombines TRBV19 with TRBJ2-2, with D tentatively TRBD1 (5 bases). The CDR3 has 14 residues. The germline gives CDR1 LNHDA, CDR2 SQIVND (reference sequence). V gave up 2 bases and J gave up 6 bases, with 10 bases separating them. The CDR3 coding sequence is TGTGCCAGTAGTATAAGTGGGGCCGCCGGGGAGCTGTTTTTT. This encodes CASSISGAAGELFF. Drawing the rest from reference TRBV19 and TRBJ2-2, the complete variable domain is DGGITQSPKYLFRKEGQNVTLSCEQNLNHDAMYWYRQDPGQGLRLIYYSQIVNDFQKGDIAEGYSVSREKKESFPLTVTSAQKNPTAFYLCASSISGAAGELFFGEGSRLTVL.

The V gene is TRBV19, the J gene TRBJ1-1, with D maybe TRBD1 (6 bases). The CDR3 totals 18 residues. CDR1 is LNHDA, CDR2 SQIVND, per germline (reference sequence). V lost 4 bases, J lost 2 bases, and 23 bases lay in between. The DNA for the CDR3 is TGTGCCAGTAGTACCAGGTTCACTGGTAGGACAGAAAACACTGAAGCTTTCTTT. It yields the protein CASSTRFTGRTENTEAFF.

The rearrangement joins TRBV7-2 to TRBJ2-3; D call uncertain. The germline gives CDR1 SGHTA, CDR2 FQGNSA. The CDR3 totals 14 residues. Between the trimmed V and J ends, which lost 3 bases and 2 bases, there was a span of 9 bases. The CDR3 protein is CASSLRYYTDTQYF. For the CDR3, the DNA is TGTGCCAGCAGCTTGAGGTACTACACAGATACGCAGTATTTT.

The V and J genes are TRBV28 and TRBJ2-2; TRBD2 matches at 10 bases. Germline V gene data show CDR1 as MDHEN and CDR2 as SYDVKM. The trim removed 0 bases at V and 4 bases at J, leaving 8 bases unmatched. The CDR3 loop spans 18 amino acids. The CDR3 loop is CASSLWLGLASSTGELFF. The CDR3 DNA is TGTGCCAGCAGTTTATGGCTGGGACTAGCGTCAAGCACCGGGGAGCTGTTTTTT.

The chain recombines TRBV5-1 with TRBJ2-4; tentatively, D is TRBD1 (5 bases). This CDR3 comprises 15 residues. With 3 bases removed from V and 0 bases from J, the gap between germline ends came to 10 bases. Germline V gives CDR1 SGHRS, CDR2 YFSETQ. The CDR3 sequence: CASSSTALAKNIQYF. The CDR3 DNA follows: TGCGCCAGCAGCTCGACAGCACTAGCCAAAAACATTCAGTACTTC.

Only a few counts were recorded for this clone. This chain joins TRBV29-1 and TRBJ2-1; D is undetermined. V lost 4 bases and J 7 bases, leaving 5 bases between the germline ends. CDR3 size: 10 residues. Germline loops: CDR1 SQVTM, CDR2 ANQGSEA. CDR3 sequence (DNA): TGCAGCGTTGGAGTGAATGAGCAGTTCTTC. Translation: CSVGVNEQFF.

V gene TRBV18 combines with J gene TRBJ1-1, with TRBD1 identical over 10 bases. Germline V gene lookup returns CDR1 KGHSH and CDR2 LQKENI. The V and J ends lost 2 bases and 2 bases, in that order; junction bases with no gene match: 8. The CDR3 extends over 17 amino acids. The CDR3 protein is CASSPEGTGVLNTEAFF. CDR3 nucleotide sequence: TGTGCCAGCTCACCAGAAGGGACAGGGGTCTTAAACACTGAAGCTTTCTTT. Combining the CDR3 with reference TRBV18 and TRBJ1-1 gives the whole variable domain NAGVMQNPRHLVRRRGQEARLRCSPMKGHSHVYWYRQLPEEGLKFMVYLQKENIIDESGMPKERFSAEFPKEGPSILRIQQVVRGDSAAYFCASSPEGTGVLNTEAFFGQGTRLTVV.

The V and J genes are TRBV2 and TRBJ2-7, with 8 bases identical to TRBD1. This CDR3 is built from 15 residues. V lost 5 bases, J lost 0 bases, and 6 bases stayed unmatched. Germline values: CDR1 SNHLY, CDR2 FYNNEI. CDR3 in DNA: TGTGCCAGCAGTCCTACGGGACAGGTCTCCTACGAGCAGTACTTC. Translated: CASSPTGQVSYEQYF.

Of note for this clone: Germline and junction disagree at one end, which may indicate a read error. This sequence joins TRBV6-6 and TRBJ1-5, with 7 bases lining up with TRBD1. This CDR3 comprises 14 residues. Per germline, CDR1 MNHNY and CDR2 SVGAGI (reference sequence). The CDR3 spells CAGRDRVGDQPQHF. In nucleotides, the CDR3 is TGTGCCGGCAGAGACAGGGTCGGAGATCAGCCCCAGCATTTT.

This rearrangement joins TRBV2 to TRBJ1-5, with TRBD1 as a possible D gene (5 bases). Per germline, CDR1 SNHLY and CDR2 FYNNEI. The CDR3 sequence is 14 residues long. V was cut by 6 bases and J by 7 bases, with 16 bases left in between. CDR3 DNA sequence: TGTGCCAGCAGGCGCTCAGGGATGAACCAGCCCCAGCATTTT. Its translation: CASRRSGMNQPQHF.

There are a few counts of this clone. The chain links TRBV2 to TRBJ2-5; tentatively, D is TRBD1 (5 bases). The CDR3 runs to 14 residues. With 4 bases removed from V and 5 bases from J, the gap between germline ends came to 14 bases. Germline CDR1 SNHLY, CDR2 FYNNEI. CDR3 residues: CASSAQSGSETQYF. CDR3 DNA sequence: TGTGCCAGCAGTGCGCAGTCAGGGTCGGAGACCCAGTACTTC.

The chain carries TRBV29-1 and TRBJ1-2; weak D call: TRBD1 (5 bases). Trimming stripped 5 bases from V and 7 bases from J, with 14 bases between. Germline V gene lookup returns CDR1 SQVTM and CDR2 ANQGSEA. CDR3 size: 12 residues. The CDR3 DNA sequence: TGCAGCGTTCTCCCTGACAGTGCTGGCTACACCTTC. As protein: CSVLPDSAGYTF.

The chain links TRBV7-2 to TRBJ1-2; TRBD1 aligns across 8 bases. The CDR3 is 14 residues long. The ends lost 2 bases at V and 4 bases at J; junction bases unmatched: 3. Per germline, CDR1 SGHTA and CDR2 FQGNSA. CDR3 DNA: TGTGCCAGCAGCTTACAGGGGGCCATCTATGGCTACACCTTC. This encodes CASSLQGAIYGYTF.

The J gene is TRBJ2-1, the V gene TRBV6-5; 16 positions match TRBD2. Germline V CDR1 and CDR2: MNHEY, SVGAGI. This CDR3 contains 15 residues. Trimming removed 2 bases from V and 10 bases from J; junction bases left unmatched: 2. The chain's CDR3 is CASSYGTSGGAEQFF. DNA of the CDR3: TGTGCCAGCAGTTACGGGACTAGCGGGGGGGCGGAGCAGTTCTTC.

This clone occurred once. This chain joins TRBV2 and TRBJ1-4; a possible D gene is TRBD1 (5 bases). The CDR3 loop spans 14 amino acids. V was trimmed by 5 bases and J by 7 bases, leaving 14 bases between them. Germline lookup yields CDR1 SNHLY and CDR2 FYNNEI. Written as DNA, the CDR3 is TGTGCCAGCAGTTTTCAGGGTCGGTTTGAAAAACTGTTTTTT. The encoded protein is CASSFQGRFEKLFF.

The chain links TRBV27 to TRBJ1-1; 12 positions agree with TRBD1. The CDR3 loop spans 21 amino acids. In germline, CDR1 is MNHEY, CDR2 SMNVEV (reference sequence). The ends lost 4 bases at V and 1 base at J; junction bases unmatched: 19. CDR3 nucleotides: TGTGCCAGCAGTTCCCCCTCCCGGGACAGGGGGCCATTAAAAAGGAACACTGAAGCTTTCTTT. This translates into CASSSPSRDRGPLKRNTEAFF.

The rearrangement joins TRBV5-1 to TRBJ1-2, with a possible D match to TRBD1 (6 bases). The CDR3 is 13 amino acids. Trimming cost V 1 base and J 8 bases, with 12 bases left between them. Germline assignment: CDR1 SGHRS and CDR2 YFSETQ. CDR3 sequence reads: CASSLTGLGGYTF. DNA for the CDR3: TGCGCCAGCAGCTTGACAGGGTTAGGCGGCTACACCTTC.

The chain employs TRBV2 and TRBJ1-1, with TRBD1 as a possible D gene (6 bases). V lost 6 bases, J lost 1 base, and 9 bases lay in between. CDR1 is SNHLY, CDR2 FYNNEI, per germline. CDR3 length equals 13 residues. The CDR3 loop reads CASSVTGNTEAFF. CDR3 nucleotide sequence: TGTGCCAGCAGCGTGACAGGGAACACTGAAGCTTTCTTT.

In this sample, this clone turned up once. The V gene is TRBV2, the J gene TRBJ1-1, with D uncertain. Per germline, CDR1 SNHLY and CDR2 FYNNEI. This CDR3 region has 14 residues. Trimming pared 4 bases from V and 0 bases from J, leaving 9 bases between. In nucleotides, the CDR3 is TGTGCCAGCAGTGTGCAGTACATGAACACTGAAGCTTTCTTT. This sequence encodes CASSVQYMNTEAFF.

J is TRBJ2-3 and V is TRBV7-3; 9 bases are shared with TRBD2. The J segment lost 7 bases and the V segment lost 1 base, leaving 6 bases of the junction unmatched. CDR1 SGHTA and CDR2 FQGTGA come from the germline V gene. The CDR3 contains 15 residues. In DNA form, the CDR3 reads TGTGCCAGCAGCTTAAGGCGGGGGGGCCGAAATACGCAGTATTTT. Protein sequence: CASSLRRGGRNTQYF.

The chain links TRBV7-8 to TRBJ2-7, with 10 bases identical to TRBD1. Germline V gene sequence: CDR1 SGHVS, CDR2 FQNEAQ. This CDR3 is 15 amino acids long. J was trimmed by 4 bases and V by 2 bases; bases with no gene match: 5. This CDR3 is CASSLQGTGAYEQYF. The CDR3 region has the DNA TGTGCCAGCAGCTTACAAGGGACAGGGGCATACGAGCAGTACTTC.

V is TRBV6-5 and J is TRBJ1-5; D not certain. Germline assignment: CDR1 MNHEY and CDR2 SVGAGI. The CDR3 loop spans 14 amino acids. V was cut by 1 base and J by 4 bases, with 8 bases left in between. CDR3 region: CASSYLGTNQPQHF. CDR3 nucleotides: TGTGCCAGCAGTTACTTGGGCACAAATCAGCCCCAGCATTTT.